This T cell receptor (beta chain) was documented in a study of T cell responses to AZD1222 COVID-19 vaccine. Repertoires were generated with immunoSEQ multiplex PCR, while TCRdb's copy carries only in-frame clones and drops some. This sample yields 150,000 or so clones, of which approximately 94% are seen a single time; about 4.6% belongs to the top ten. Pooled samples include second doses given at about 4 or 12 weeks. Concerning this clone: Its specificity is not known.

Findings of the study overall: Baseline serostatus was positive in only a handful of AZD1222 recipients. White British donors predominated, females outnumbered males, and clonal diversity was possibly underestimated. Sampled repertoires all dated from after the peak T cell response.

The sequences come from peripheral blood, collected 28 days after the second AZD1222 dose. The origin of this receptor is an adult who received the AZD1222 COVID-19 vaccine.

The CDR3: CASSLTSGGYNEQFF. CDR3 coding DNA: TGTGCCAGTAGCCTCACTAGCGGGGGGTACAATGAGCAGTTCTTC. The V gene is TRBV19, the J gene TRBJ2-1; 12 positions match TRBD2. CDR1 LNHDA and CDR2 SQIVND come from the germline V gene (reference sequence). The CDR3 spans 15 residues. Unmatched junction bases numbered 4, after V lost 6 bases and J lost 4 bases.